The rows below give T cell receptor beta chains drawn from one sample of a study of cytomegalovirus exposure and HLA in healthy donors. The repertoire was sequenced with immunoSEQ multiplex PCR; TCRdb's copy has only in-frame clones and lacks some. The sample's table shows around 140,000 clones. Material: PBMCs. The receptors shown here come from a woman aged 40 to 55 in good health and CMV-seronegative. CDR3s include the opening cysteine and the closing phenylalanine or tryptophan. The order of the fields is J gene, D gene, V gene, CDR3 DNA, CDR3 protein. D genes are given only for firm matches.

>TRBJ1-5|.|TRBV7-9
TGTGCCAGCAGCTCCGACCTAGCGAGCAATCAGCCCCAGCATTTT
CASSSDLASNQPQHF
>TRBJ2-3|TRBD2|TRBV18
TGTGCCAGCTCACCACCGAGCGGGGAAAGCACAGATACGCAGTATTTT
CASSPPSGESTDTQYF
>TRBJ1-5|.|TRBV7-2
TGTGCCAGCAGCTGGGGGGGGGCAGTAGGAAATCAGCCCCAGCATTTT
CASSWGGAVGNQPQHF
>TRBJ1-1|.|TRBV5-1
TGCGCCAGCAGCCCCTATTGGTACCGGGACACTGAAGCTTTCTTT
CASSPYWYRDTEAFF
>TRBJ2-2|TRBD1|TRBV7-2
TGTGCCAGCATCAGGGACAGGACGAACACCGGGGAGCTGTTTTTT
CASIRDRTNTGELFF
>TRBJ1-2|TRBD1|TRBV19
TGTGCCAGTAGCCCACAGGGGGCAAACGCCATCTATGGCTACACCTTC
CASSPQGANAIYGYTF
>TRBJ2-1|TRBD1|TRBV11-2
TGTGCCAGCAGCTTAGACAACAGGGGTTATGAGCAGTTCTTC
CASSLDNRGYEQFF
>TRBJ2-7|TRBD1|TRBV6-1
TGTGCCAGCAGTCACAGGGGGCAGTACGAGCAGTACTTC
CASSHRGQYEQYF
>TRBJ1-2|.|TRBV4-2
TGTGCCAGCAGCCAAGTCGAACAGGCTAACTATGGCTACACCTTC
CASSQVEQANYGYTF
>TRBJ2-5|.|TRBV6-5
TGTGCCAGCAGTTACGGTGGGGGCGCGGGGGAGCAGTACTTC
CASSYGGGAGEQYF
>TRBJ1-2|.|TRBV6-5
TGTGCCAGTTCCAGGGCTCCCAACTATGGCTACACCTTC
CASSRAPNYGYTF
>TRBJ1-1|.|TRBV7-2
TGTGCCAGCAGCCTTCCCCGGAACACTGAAGCTTTCTTT
CASSLPRNTEAFF
>TRBJ1-2|.|TRBV27
TGTGCCAGCGGCGGCCAGGGCTATGGCTACACCTTC
CASGGQGYGYTF
>TRBJ2-7|.|TRBV20-1
TGCAGTGGGTTGACTGGCTACGAGCAGTACTTC
CSGLTGYEQYF
>TRBJ1-2|TRBD1|TRBV7-2
TGTGCCAGCAGATACCCGGGACAGGGGTGGGGGGAAAACTATGGCTACACCTTC
CASRYPGQGWGENYGYTF
>TRBJ1-4|.|TRBV19
TGTGCCAGTAGTGGTGGCAGGGTGGGTGAAAAACTGTTTTTT
CASSGGRVGEKLFF
>TRBJ1-2|.|TRBV10-3
TGTGCCATCAGTGTTCTACAGGGCTTGCTCTCCGATGGCTACACCTTC
CAISVLQGLLSDGYTF
>TRBJ2-1|TRBD1|TRBV29-1
TGCAGCGTCGGACCGGGACAGGGATGGAATGAGCAGTTCTTC
CSVGPGQGWNEQFF
>TRBJ1-1|.|TRBV21-1
TGTGCCAGCAGCAAATTTACCAGGAAGGGGGTAAGGTCGAACACTGAAGCTTTCTTT
CASSKFTRKGVRSNTEAFF
>TRBJ2-5|TRBD1|TRBV10-3
TGTGCCATCAGTGTAACAGGGGCCTCAGTGGAGACCCAGTACTTC
CAISVTGASVETQYF
>TRBJ2-3|TRBD1|TRBV5-4
TGTGCCAGCAGCCCGAGGACAGGGGACACAGATACGCAGTATTTT
CASSPRTGDTDTQYF
>TRBJ2-3|TRBD2|TRBV14
TGTGCCAGCAGCCAAGAACTGCGGGGGGGCCTCGCAGATACGCAGTATTTT
CASSQELRGGLADTQYF
>TRBJ2-1|TRBD1|TRBV6-4
TGTGCCAGCAGTCTTACCCCGGGACAGGGAAGGAATGAGCAGTTCTTC
CASSLTPGQGRNEQFF
>TRBJ2-5|TRBD2|TRBV5-1
TGCGCCAGCAGCTTGGGGGCCAGCGGGGGCCAAGAGACCCAGTACTTC
CASSLGASGGQETQYF
>TRBJ2-7|TRBD1|TRBV2
TGTGCCAGCAGTGCAGGGACAGGGGGCCCTACTCCCTACGAGCAGTACTTC
CASSAGTGGPTPYEQYF
>TRBJ2-3|TRBD2|TRBV19
TGTGCCAGTAGTATGCCCCAGCGGGGGGGCCGGGGCACAGATACGCAGTATTTT
CASSMPQRGGRGTDTQYF
>TRBJ2-2|.|TRBV2
TGTGCCAGCAGTTCTGGACTAATGTTTGGACCCGGGGAGCTGTTTTTT
CASSSGLMFGPGELFF
>TRBJ1-1|.|TRBV28
TGTGCCAGCAGTTCAACAGGACAGCGGGGGAACACTGAAGCTTTCTTT
CASSSTGQRGNTEAFF
>TRBJ2-7|TRBD2|TRBV7-2
TGTGCCAGCAGCCTAAGGCTAGCGGGGGGTTTTAGCTCCTACGAGCAGTACTTC
CASSLRLAGGFSSYEQYF
>TRBJ2-1|TRBD1|TRBV5-1
TGCGCCAGCAGCGCGGGACAGGGCCCTTCTTACAATGAGCAGTTCTTC
CASSAGQGPSYNEQFF
>TRBJ2-1|.|TRBV5-4
TGTGCCAGCAGCTTGGATTCGTTTTCTGGGGGCCCGGCTGAGTTCTTC
CASSLDSFSGGPAEFF
>TRBJ2-7|.|TRBV7-2
TGTGCCAGCAGCCGGGACACGAACTACGAGCAGTACTTC
CASSRDTNYEQYF
>TRBJ1-1|.|TRBV5-8
TGTGCCAGCAGCTTGGTCGCGGGGTCGAACACTGAAGCTTTCTTT
CASSLVAGSNTEAFF
>TRBJ1-2|.|TRBV7-8
TGTGCCAGCAGCTCCGACAGGAGCTATGGCTACACCTTC
CASSSDRSYGYTF
>TRBJ1-6|.|TRBV6-5
TGTGCCAGCAGTTATGACAGAATCAATTCACCCCTCCACTTT
CASSYDRINSPLHF
>TRBJ2-5|.|TRBV7-3
TGTGCCAGCAGCCAAACAGGGGAGACCCAGTACTTC
CASSQTGETQYF
>TRBJ2-1|.|TRBV7-3
TGTGCCAGCAGCCCAGCGGGCCTCCCGTACAATGAGCAGTTCTTC
CASSPAGLPYNEQFF
>TRBJ2-6|.|TRBV6-6
TGTGCCAGCAGGGGCGTAAACTCTGGGGCCAACGTCCTGACTTTC
CASRGVNSGANVLTF
>TRBJ1-1|.|TRBV28
TGTGCCAGCAGCTCCCTTGGACAGTCGAACACTGAAGCTTTCTTT
CASSSLGQSNTEAFF
>TRBJ2-1|.|TRBV6-1
TGTGCCAGCAGTCAGGGCGACGCCAATGAGCAGTTCTTC
CASSQGDANEQFF
>TRBJ1-3|.|TRBV6-5
TGTGCCAGCACCTCCCCCCCCGGAAACACCATATATTTT
CASTSPPGNTIYF
>TRBJ1-1|TRBD1|TRBV7-9
TGTGCCAGCAGCTCCAGGGGGGACACTGAAGCTTTCTTT
CASSSRGDTEAFF
>TRBJ2-1|TRBD2|TRBV7-8
TGTGCCAGCAGCTCCGGGACTAGCGGGACCAATGAGCAGTTCTTC
CASSSGTSGTNEQFF
>TRBJ1-1|TRBD1|TRBV5-1
TGCGCCAGCAGCTGGGACAGGGGAAACACTGAAGCTTTCTTT
CASSWDRGNTEAFF
>TRBJ1-1|.|TRBV9
TGTGCCAGCAGCCCCACTACCTCCATGAACACTGAAGCTTTCTTT
CASSPTTSMNTEAFF
>TRBJ2-5|.|TRBV6-6
TGTGCCAGCAGTTCCCCTAGGAGGTACCAAGAGACCCAGTACTTC
CASSSPRRYQETQYF
>TRBJ1-1|.|TRBV5-5
TGTGCCAGCAGCGCCCTAGTATTCATGAACACTGAAGCTTTCTTT
CASSALVFMNTEAFF